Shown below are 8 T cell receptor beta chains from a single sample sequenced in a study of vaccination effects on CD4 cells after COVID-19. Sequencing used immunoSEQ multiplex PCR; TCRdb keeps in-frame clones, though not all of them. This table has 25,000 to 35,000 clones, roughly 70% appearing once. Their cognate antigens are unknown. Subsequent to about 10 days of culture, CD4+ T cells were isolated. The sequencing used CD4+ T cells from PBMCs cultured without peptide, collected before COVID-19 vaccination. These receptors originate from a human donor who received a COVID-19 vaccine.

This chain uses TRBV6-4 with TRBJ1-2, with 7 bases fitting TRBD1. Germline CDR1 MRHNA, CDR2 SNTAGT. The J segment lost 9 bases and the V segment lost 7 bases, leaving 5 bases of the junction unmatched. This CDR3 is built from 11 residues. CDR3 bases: TGTGCCAGCAAGGAGGGACAGAGCTACACCTTC. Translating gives CASKEGQSYTF.

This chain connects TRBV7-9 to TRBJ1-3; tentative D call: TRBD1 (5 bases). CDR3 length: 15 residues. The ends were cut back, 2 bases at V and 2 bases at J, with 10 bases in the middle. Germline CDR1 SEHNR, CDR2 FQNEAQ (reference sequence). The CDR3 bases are TGTGCCAGCAGCTTAAGGGGAAATGCTGGAAACACCATATATTTT. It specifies CASSLRGNAGNTIYF.

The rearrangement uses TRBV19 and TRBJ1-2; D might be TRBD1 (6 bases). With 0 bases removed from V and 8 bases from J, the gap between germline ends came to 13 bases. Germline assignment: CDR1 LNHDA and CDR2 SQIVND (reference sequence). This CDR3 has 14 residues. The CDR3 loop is CASSIDRGMGGYTF. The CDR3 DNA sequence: TGTGCCAGTAGTATAGACAGGGGTATGGGCGGCTACACCTTC. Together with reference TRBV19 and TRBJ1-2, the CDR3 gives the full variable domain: DGGITQSPKYLFRKEGQNVTLSCEQNLNHDAMYWYRQDPGQGLRLIYYSQIVNDFQKGDIAEGYSVSREKKESFPLTVTSAQKNPTAFYLCASSIDRGMGGYTFGSGTRLTVV.

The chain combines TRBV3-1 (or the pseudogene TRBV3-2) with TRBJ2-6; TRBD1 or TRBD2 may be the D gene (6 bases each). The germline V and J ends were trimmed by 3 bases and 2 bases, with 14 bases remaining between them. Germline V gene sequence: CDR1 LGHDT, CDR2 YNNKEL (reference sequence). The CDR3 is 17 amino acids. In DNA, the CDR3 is TGTGCCAGCAGCCACGGTTTTAGGGGGGCTGGGGCCAACGTCCTGACTTTC. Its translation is CASSHGFRGAGANVLTF.

Here the CDR3 DNA reads TGTGCCAGCAGTTTAAACGGGGCCAGCACTGAAGCTTTCTTT. This encodes CASSLNGASTEAFF. V usage is TRBV27 and J usage is TRBJ1-1; D perhaps matches TRBD1 (5 bases). The V end lost 2 bases, the J end lost 4 bases, and 11 bases lay between the germline ends. The germline CDR1 and CDR2 sequences are MNHEY and SMNVEV (reference sequence). The CDR3 totals 14 residues.

The CDR3 bases are TGTGCCAGCAGCCGGAACAAGGCGGGGGGGCCTCTCGAGCAGTACTTC. Translation gives CASSRNKAGGPLEQYF. This chain links TRBV14 with TRBJ2-7, with TRBD2 identical over 9 bases. V dropped 4 bases and J dropped 6; count of bases not matched to a gene: 13. The CDR3 runs to 16 residues. The germline V gene encodes CDR1 SGHDN and CDR2 FVKESK.

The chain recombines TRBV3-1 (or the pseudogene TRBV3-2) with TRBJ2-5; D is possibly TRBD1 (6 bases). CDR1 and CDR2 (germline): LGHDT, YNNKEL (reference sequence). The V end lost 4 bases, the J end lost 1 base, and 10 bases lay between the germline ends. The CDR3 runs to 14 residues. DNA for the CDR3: TGTGCCAGCAGCCTGAGGACAGCCCAAGAGACCCAGTACTTC. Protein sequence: CASSLRTAQETQYF.

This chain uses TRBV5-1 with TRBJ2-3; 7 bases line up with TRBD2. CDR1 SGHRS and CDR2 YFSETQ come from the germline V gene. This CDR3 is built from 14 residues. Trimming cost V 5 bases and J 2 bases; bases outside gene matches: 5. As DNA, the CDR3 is TGCGCCAGCAGGGAAGCGGGGCACACAGATACGCAGTATTTT. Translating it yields CASREAGHTDTQYF.